Shown below are 13 T cell receptor beta chains from a single sample sequenced in a study of CD8 T cells in ankylosing spondylitis. Study-level findings and limits: Among TCR beta sequences, a motif of eight highly homologous variants appeared characteristic of ankylosing spondylitis blood.

These TCRs' antigens remain unknown. TCRdb processed the 5' RACE reads anew with MiXCR; each CDR3 protein has one entry. The table records 450,000 to 550,000 distinct CDR3 sequences, 5.3% of them present only once. Sequenced material: blood, either unsorted or a sorted T cell fraction (not recorded which). These receptors were obtained from a male donor with ankylosing spondylitis.

This clonotype turned up a few times. The chain joins TRBV6-1 to TRBJ1-2; the D is unclear. The CDR3 length is 13 residues. Germline values: CDR1 MNHNS, CDR2 SASEGT. V was clipped by 6 bases and J by 5 bases, with 13 bases between them. In nucleotides, the CDR3 is TGTGCCAGCAGCGGCCGCGGGAGATATGGCTACACCTTC. The encoded protein is CASSGRGRYGYTF.

This clonotype was detected many times. The chain has TRBV13 and TRBJ2-3, with D possibly being TRBD2 (6 bases). V lost 5 bases and J 2 bases, leaving 11 bases between the germline ends. In germline, CDR1 is PRHDT, CDR2 FYEKMQ (reference sequence). The CDR3 sequence is 14 residues long. The CDR3 nucleotides are TGTGCCAGCAGCCTACGGGGGACCACAGATACGCAGTATTTT. It codes for CASSLRGTTDTQYF. The full variable domain, completed using reference TRBV13 and TRBJ2-3, is AAGVIQSPRHLIKEKRETATLKCYPIPRHDTVYWYQQGPGQDPQFLISFYEKMQSDKGSIPDRFSAQQFSDYHSELNMSSLELGDSALYFCASSLRGTTDTQYFGPGTRLTVL.

The chain carries TRBV18 and TRBJ2-1; 9 bases are shared with TRBD1. This CDR3 is 14 amino acids long. Losses at the gene ends were 2 bases for V and 8 bases for J; bases not matched to a gene: 4. Germline CDR1 and CDR2: KGHSH and LQKENI. The CDR3 nucleotides are TGTGCCAGCTCACCATCGGGACAGGGATATGAGCAGTTCTTC. This codes for CASSPSGQGYEQFF.

This clonotype was counted at least ten times. The V gene is TRBV5-1, the J gene TRBJ1-1, with D unclear. CDR3 length: 14 amino acids. In germline, CDR1 is SGHRS, CDR2 YFSETQ. V lost 4 bases, J lost 0 bases, and 10 bases lay in between. CDR3 bases: TGCGCCAGCAGCCCCATGTCCCTGAACACTGAAGCTTTCTTT. Its protein product is CASSPMSLNTEAFF.

This clonotype was detected ten times or more. The chain is built from TRBV28 and TRBJ2-3; no reliable D call. CDR3 length: 13 amino acids. With 5 bases removed from V and 5 bases from J, the gap between germline ends came to 11 bases. CDR1 and CDR2 (germline): MDHEN, SYDVKM. Here the CDR3 reads CASSLSYGDTQYF. In nucleotides, the CDR3 is TGTGCCAGCAGTCTGAGTTATGGAGATACGCAGTATTTT.

This clonotype was seen ten or more times. This sequence joins TRBV29-1 and TRBJ1-2, with 8 bases lining up with TRBD1. Germline lookup yields CDR1 SQVTM and CDR2 ANQGSEA. This CDR3 is 11 amino acids long. Losses at the gene ends were 7 bases for V and 6 bases for J; bases not matched to a gene: 4. For the CDR3, the DNA is TGCAGCGCAGCGACAGGGGATGGCTACACCTTC. The encoded protein is CSAATGDGYTF.

The rearrangement uses TRBV5-1 and TRBJ2-4; the D gene is possibly TRBD1 (6 bases). In germline, CDR1 is SGHRS, CDR2 YFSETQ. CDR3 length: 14 residues. The V and J ends lost 2 bases and 6 bases respectively, with 12 bases between them. The CDR3 region is CASSFQGSGNIQYF. DNA of the CDR3: TGCGCCAGCAGCTTTCAGGGGTCGGGAAACATTCAGTACTTC.

This clonotype has more than one count but fewer than ten. The CDR3 region has the DNA TGTGCCATCAGACAGACAGAAAGCTCCTACAATGAGCAGTTCTTC. Amino acids: CAIRQTESSYNEQFF. The gene calls are TRBV10-3 and TRBJ2-1, with TRBD1 as a possible D gene (5 bases). The germline gives CDR1 ENHRY, CDR2 SYGVKD. The germline V and J ends were trimmed by 6 bases and 0 bases, with 12 bases remaining between them. The CDR3 sequence is 15 residues long.

The V gene is TRBV4-1, the J gene TRBJ2-3; 8 nucleotides match TRBD2. Trimming removed 0 bases from V and 5 bases from J; junction bases left unmatched: 7. The CDR3 length is 16 residues. Germline loops: CDR1 MGHRA, CDR2 YSYEKL. CDR3 DNA: TGCGCCAGCAGCCAAGATTACGGGAGGGTCGGAGATACGCAGTATTTT. This codes for CASSQDYGRVGDTQYF.

This clonotype was picked up many times. This chain joins TRBV10-3 and TRBJ2-1, with 7 bases matching TRBD1. The CDR3 is 16 amino acids. Looked up from germline, CDR1 is ENHRY and CDR2 is SYGVKD. Trimming cost V 2 bases and J 7 bases; bases outside gene matches: 11. The CDR3 spells CAISELTGRVPNEQFF. The CDR3 DNA is TGTGCCATCAGTGAGCTGACAGGGCGGGTCCCTAATGAGCAGTTCTTC.

In its sample, this clonotype was seen many times. The chain is built from TRBV20-1 and TRBJ1-5; the D is unclear. This CDR3 contains 14 residues. Trimming took 4 bases from V and 0 from J, leaving 10 bases between them. Germline V lookup: CDR1 DFQATT, CDR2 SNEGSKA (reference sequence). The CDR3 bases are TGCAGTGCTACCCCAGCAGATAGCAATCAGCCCCAGCATTTT. This sequence encodes CSATPADSNQPQHF.

The chain's CDR3 is CASSPWILPYEQYF. The CDR3 bases are TGTGCCAGCAGTCCTTGGATTTTACCGTACGAGCAGTACTTC. The V call is TRBV3-1, the J call TRBJ2-7; D is unclear. Trimming cost V 6 bases and J 4 bases, with 16 bases left between them. The CDR3 extends over 14 amino acids. Looked up from germline, CDR1 is LGHDT and CDR2 is YNNKEL (reference sequence).

This clonotype was picked up many times. The V gene is TRBV29-1, the J gene TRBJ2-1, with D unclear. The ends were cut back, 4 bases at V and 3 bases at J, with 7 bases in the middle. Germline lookup yields CDR1 SQVTM and CDR2 ANQGSEA. CDR3 length equals 12 residues. The CDR3 protein is CSVAGIYNEQFF. The CDR3 region has the DNA TGCAGCGTTGCAGGTATCTACAATGAGCAGTTCTTC.